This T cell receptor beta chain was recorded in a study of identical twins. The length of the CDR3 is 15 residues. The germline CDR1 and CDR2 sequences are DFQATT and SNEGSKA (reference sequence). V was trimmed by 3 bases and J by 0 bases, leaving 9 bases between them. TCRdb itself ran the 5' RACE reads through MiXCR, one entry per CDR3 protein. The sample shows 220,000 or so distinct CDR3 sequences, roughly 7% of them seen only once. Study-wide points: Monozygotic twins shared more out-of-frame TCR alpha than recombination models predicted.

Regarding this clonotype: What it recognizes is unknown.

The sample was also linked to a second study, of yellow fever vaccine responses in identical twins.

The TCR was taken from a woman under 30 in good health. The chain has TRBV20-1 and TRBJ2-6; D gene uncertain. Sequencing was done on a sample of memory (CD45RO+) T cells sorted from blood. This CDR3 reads CSARTASSGANVLTF. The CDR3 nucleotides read TGCAGTGCTAGGACCGCTAGCTCTGGGGCCAACGTCCTGACTTTC.